The entry below gives a single T cell receptor beta chain sequence along with its context. The antigen is undetermined. This sample is part of a study of shared clonotypes between healthy human individuals. In the study overall: Each donor had three CD4 naive, three CD4 memory, two CD8 naive and one CD8 memory plate.

The assay was immunoSEQ multiplex PCR, and TCRdb's table has in-frame clones only and misses some. This sample has 1.4 million to 1.5 million clones, with 96% found just once. Study-wide results and caveats: Shared across a few donors were around 5% of the naive CD4 clonotypes.

All donors were Caucasian adults living in Nashville, Tennessee. V shed 0 bases and J 0 bases; nucleotides not matched to a gene: 7. This CDR3 contains 18 residues. Germline CDR1 and CDR2: KGHSH and LQKENI. The sequencing input was naive CD4+ T cells sorted from blood. Sample subset: CD45RA+ positively selected. V and J are TRBV18 and TRBJ2-1; 8 bases align to TRBD2. The sequence was obtained from a man aged 25-40 years in good health. Here the CDR3 reads CASSPPSPAGASYNEQFF. CDR3 nucleotides: TGTGCCAGCTCACCACCGTCTCCAGCGGGAGCCTCCTACAATGAGCAGTTCTTC.